This paragraph reports one TCR beta chain. These data belong to a study of blood T cell repertoires in COVID-19. Study in general: Collection of acute and convalescent COVID-19 samples took place in the United States, Italy and Spain.

This CDR3 spans 14 amino acids. Germline CDR1 and CDR2: SGHAT and FQNNGV. V was clipped by 7 bases and J by 1 base, with 13 bases between them. Per the study methods: Estimated nucleated cell counts came from reference gene primer amplification. TCRdb keeps only in-frame clones here, not all; method: immunoSEQ multiplex PCR. From that table come the V and J calls and clone size; the DNA was used to work out D and trimming. The top ten hold approximately 9.1% of the sample, which has under 250,000 clones, about 79% seen once. The J gene is TRBJ1-1, the V gene TRBV11-2, with D uncertain. This receptor was identified in an elderly man with acute or convalescent COVID-19. Sequenced material: peripheral blood. CDR3: CASNVWSTNTEAFF. In DNA, the CDR3 is TGTGCCAGCAACGTATGGAGTACGAACACTGAAGCTTTCTTT.